This TCR beta chain was retrieved from a study of blood T cell repertoires in COVID-19 (dated by TCRdb to the early 2020s). With regard to the full study: The collaborator samples originated in the United States, Italy and Spain and spanned the acute and convalescent phases of COVID-19. The material from the prospective study consisted of cDNA or gDNA derived from T cells, B-cell-depleted T cells, or PBMCs. The dataset comprised deeply sampled blood TCRbeta repertoires from subjects exposed to, actively infected with, or recovered from COVID-19. The repertoires were released in a freely available public database meant as a resource for research on the immune response to SARS-CoV-2. Samples came from the ongoing ImmuneRACE study (first 160 participants) plus 1,254 subjects from 6 global collaborators. The sample metadata nearly always contained a de-identified subject ID, COVID-19 status, age in years and sex. Where HLA class I and class II types were available, the types were taken from metadata supplied by the sample provider, not from assay-based typing.

Remarks on this clone: Its cognate antigen has yet to be identified. Base qualities are missing; no much larger clone stands one base away.

Collaborating institutions collected whole blood in K2EDTA tubes following their own protocols. For TCRbeta analysis, collaborators shipped samples in one of three forms: frozen whole blood, isolated PBMCs, or DNA extracted from either of those sample types. The CDR3 measures 14 amino acids from cysteine to phenylalanine. The read is trimmed to its CDR3 DNA, 42 bases read in frame from base 1. Ends trimmed: V by 0 bases, J by 7 bases; bases unmatched to a gene: 4. CDR1 and CDR2, per the germline V gene (reference sequence), are MNHNY and SVGAGI. TCRbeta CDR3 regions were amplified from genomic DNA by means of the immunoSEQ Assay, a bias-controlled multiplex PCR. On the study's bioinformatics: The number of nucleated cells in each sample was estimated by amplification of reference gene primers within the assay. Sequence reads were collapsed and filtered to measure the absolute abundance of every unique TCRbeta CDR3 rearrangement. For each sample, productive Simpson clonality was calculated as the square root of Simpson's diversity index over productive rearrangements. TCRdb mirrors the immuneACCESS table, restricted to in-frame sequences. Some clones are absent from its copies; in checked studies, under half trace to an unresolved V gene, and the reason for the others is unknown. V and J calls and clone size are copied from that table; D and trimming were computed from the DNA. Across this sample there are some 200,000 clones, with about 85% seen only once. 20% to 25% of the sample goes to the ten largest clones.

The study at large found these results: The amount of clinical and demographic metadata varied by source and participant and was provided uncurated.

The origin of this receptor is a man aged 55 to 70 with active or convalescent COVID-19. The receptor chain draws on TRBV6-6 and TRBJ2-7, and 9 junction bases match TRBD1. The sample taken for sequencing was peripheral blood. The DNA sequence is as follows: TGTGCCAGCAGTTACTCGACAGGGGGGTGGGAGCAGTACTTC. Its coded protein is CASSYSTGGWEQYF.